This T cell receptor beta chain comes out of a study of CD8+ T cells in alopecia areata (dated 2018 in TCRdb). At the level of the whole study: The treated patients, all with moderate-to-severe alopecia areata, were enrolled in an open-label pilot trial of oral tofacitinib given at 5 to 10 mg twice daily. Patients on tofacitinib were biopsied at baseline and after 4 and 24 weeks of treatment, and several of the patients also had a later scalp biopsy. In both human patients and the C3H/HeJ mouse model, the study applied high-throughput TCRbeta sequencing to look at T cell clonal expansion in alopecia areata. RNA was obtained with the PAXgene miRNA kit for fixed scalp, the miRNeasy kit for PBMCs, and the RNeasy kit for mouse skin. Patients received tofacitinib for 6 to 18 months and were then followed off drug for 6 months to check for delayed response and recurrence. TCRbeta CDR3 regions were amplified by immunoSEQ multiplex PCR with 35 Vbeta forward and 13 Jbeta reverse primers. Scalp clonality was compared among normal scalp (n=4), patchy alopecia areata scalp (n=8), and alopecia totalis/universalis scalp (n=8). In treated patients, disease severity was measured using the SALT score, which gives the percentage of scalp surface area affected. In humans, TCRbeta sequencing was performed on scalp tissue and on sorted CD4+ and CD8+ peripheral blood T cells from healthy controls and from patients with patchy or totalis/universalis alopecia areata.

Study-level results and caveats: Higher clonality and more expanded CD8+ clones were observed in lesional scalp than in normal scalp, particularly in alopecia totalis/universalis, a finding suggestive of antigenic drive. During tofacitinib treatment, many expanded lesional clones remained in scalp and blood, and this persistence may partly explain relapse after treatment is stopped. Scalp clonality and the number of expanded CD8+ clones among the top 100 scalp clones were significantly decreased by tofacitinib. Shared TCR sequences between patients were less evident than in mice, which may be partly attributable to HLA diversity in the patient population. Unlike mouse skin, which is dominated by gammadelta T cells, normal human skin has resident alphabeta T cells that are also sequenced, and this complicates analysis of the scalp TCR repertoire. Because the treated cohort was small and had only one nonresponder, larger studies are needed to examine links between baseline CD8+ expansion and response.

Counted from cysteine to phenylalanine, this CDR3 has 14 amino acids. The sequence is cut down to CDR3 DNA, 42 bases in frame from base 1. V loses 7 bases of germline sequence and J loses 2 bases, and the interval between the two ends is 10 bases. In the germline V gene, CDR1 corresponds to SGHRS and CDR2 to YFSETQ. The sample's time point label, decoded: four to five weeks on oral tofacitinib. This specimen's treatment or condition label, interpreted: oral pan-JAK inhibitor, 5-10 mg twice daily. From alopecia areata patients, peripheral blood was collected along with lesional scalp punch biopsies. PBMCs were isolated by density centrifugation and stained for CD3, CD4 and CD8, and CD4+ and CD8+ T cells were sorted on a FACSAria. The method behind the library was the immunoSEQ multiplex PCR assay. RNA was extracted from all samples and reverse transcribed into cDNA, which served as template for TCR sequencing. First-strand cDNA was synthesized using SuperScript III with a 2:1 mix of oligo-dT and random hexamers. A synthetic immune receptor repertoire was used to measure amplification bias, and any remaining bias was corrected computationally. Per the authors' processing: After raw reads were preprocessed to remove errors, the CDR3 was defined following IMGT conventions as running from the conserved cysteine to phenylalanine. Clonality was computed as 1 minus the Shannon entropy, with the entropy normalized by log2 of the number of productive unique TCRs. Whether each scalp clone was CD4 or CD8 was inferred by checking scalp TCRbeta sequences against the CD4 and CD8 repertoires from sorted blood. TCRdb retrieved this table from immuneACCESS and kept in-frame rearrangements only. Not all clones are present; in checked studies, unresolved V genes account for under half, and no reason is known for the remainder. V and J calls and clone size come straight from that table; D and trimming were deduced from the DNA. Here the sample has about 200,000 clones; more than 55% occur a single time. The leading ten clones occupy over 3% of the sample.

Remarks on this clone: No antigen is known for it. Base quality data are lacking; no much larger clone is found one base away.

The chain joins TRBV5-1 to TRBJ2-6; TRBD2 is a weak D gene call, 5 bases matching. Sequences were derived from CD4+ T cells sorted from blood, sampled at week 4, from a patient treated with tofacitinib. This TCR was recovered from a human donor with alopecia areata. Here the CDR3 is given as CASAGQAGANVLTF. The sequenced DNA is TGCGCCAGCGCGGGCCAGGCTGGGGCCAACGTCCTGACTTTC.